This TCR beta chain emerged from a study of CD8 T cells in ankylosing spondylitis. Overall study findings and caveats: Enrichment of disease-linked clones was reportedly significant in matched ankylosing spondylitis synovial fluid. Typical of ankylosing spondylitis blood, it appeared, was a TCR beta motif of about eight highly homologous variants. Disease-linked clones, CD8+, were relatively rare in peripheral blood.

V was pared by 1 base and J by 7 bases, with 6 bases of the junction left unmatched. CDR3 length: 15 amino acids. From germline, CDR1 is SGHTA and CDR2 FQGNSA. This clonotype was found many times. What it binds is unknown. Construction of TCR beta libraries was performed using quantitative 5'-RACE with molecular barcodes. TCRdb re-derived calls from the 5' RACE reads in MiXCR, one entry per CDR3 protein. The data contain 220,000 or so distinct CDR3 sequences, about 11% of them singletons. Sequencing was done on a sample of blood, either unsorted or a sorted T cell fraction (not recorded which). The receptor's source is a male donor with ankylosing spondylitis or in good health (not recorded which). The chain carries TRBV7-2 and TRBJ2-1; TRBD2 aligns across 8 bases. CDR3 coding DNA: TGTGCCAGCAGCTTAGGGGCGGGGGGTCGGAATGAGCAGTTCTTC. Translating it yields CASSLGAGGRNEQFF.